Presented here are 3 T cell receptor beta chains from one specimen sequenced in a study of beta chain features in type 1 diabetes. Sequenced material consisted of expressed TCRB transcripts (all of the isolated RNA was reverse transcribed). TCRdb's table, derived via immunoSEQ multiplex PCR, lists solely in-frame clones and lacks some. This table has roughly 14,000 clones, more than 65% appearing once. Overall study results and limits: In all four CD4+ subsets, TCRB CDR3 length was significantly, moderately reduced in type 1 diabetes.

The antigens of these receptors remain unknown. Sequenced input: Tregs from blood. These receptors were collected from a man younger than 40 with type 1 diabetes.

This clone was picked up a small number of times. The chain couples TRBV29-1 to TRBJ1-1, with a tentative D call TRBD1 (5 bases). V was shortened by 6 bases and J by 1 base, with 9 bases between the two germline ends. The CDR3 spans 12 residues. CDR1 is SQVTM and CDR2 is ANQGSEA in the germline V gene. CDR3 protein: CSVDSKNTEAFF. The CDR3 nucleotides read TGCAGCGTCGACAGCAAGAACACTGAAGCTTTCTTT.

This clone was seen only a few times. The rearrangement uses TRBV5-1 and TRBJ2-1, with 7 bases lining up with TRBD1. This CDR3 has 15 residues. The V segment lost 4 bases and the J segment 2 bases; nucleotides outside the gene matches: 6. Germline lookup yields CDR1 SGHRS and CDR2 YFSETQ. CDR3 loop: CASSTGQTAYNEQFF. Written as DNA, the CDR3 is TGCGCCAGCAGCACGGGACAGACAGCCTACAATGAGCAGTTCTTC.

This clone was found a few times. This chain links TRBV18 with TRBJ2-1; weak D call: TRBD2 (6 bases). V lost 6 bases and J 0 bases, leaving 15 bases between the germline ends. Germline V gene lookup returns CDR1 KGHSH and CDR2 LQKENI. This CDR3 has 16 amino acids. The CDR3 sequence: CASSPLAAGSYNEQFF. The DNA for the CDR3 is TGTGCCAGCTCCCCTTTGGCAGCGGGCTCCTACAATGAGCAGTTCTTC.